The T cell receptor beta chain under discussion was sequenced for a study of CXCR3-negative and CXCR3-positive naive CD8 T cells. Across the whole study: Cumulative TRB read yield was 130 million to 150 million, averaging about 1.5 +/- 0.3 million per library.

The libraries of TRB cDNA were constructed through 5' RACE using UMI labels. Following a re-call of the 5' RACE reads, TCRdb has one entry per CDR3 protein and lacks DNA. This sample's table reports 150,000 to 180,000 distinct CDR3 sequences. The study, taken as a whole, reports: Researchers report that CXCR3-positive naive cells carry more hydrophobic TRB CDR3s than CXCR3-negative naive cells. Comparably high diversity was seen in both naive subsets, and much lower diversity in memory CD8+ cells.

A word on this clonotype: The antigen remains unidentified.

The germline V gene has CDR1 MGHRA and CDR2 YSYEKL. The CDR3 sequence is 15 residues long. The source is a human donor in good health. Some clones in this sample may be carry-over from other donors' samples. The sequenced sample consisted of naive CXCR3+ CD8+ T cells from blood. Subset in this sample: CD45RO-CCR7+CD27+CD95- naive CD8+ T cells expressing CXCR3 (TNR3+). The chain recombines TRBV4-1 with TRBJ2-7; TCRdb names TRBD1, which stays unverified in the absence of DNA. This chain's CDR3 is CASSHTGSGVSEQYF.